The next 22 T cell receptor beta chains were all read from a single sample in a study of early T cells in non-severe SARS-CoV-2 infection listed by TCRdb under 2021. The method behind the library was 5' RACE. Data came from a NextSeq 500. TCRdb reanalyzed the raw reads on its own, using fastp at Q25 for trimming and MiXCR for clone calling, and kept in-frame beta chains. Each CDR3 protein gets just one entry, which takes the most common genes and DNA from the rows behind it. The sample has 77,000 or so distinct CDR3 sequences on record, roughly 15% of them singletons. Clones ranked in the top ten supply nearly 4% of the sample. The sample in question was whole blood, obtained at baseline. These receptors were collected from an adult who was a healthcare worker with PCR-confirmed SARS-CoV-2 infection or an uninfected control (not recorded which).

The chain couples TRBV7-7 to TRBJ2-7, with TRBD1 identical over 8 bases. Germline assignment: CDR1 SSHAT and CDR2 FNYEAQ (reference sequence). This CDR3 has 13 residues. J was trimmed by 7 bases and V by 4 bases; bases with no gene match: 6. The CDR3 is CASSSDRDGEQYF. In DNA, the CDR3 is TGTGCCAGCAGCTCGGACAGGGACGGGGAGCAGTACTTC. Full variable domain (rest looked up from reference TRBV7-7 and TRBJ2-7): GAGVSQSPRYKVTKRGQDVTLRCDPISSHATLYWYQQALGQGPEFLTYFNYEAQPDKSGLPSDRFSAERPEGSISTLTIQRTEQRDSAMYRCASSSDRDGEQYFGPGTRLTVT.

This clonotype was found a few times. The chain carries TRBV5-1 and TRBJ1-1; D is unclear. The CDR3 runs to 12 residues. Looked up from germline, CDR1 is SGHRS and CDR2 is YFSETQ. V was clipped by 2 bases and J by 4 bases, with 6 bases between them. The CDR3 sequence: CASSLVGTEAFF. In DNA, the CDR3 is TGCGCCAGCAGCTTAGTGGGCACTGAAGCTTTCTTT.

V is TRBV29-1 and J is TRBJ2-7, with 9 bases identical to TRBD2. V lost 5 bases and J lost 7; bases outside the gene matches: 9. This CDR3 contains 13 residues. Germline values: CDR1 SQVTM, CDR2 ANQGSEA. CDR3 in DNA: TGCAGCGTTCGGGCGGGAGGGCCGAGGGAGCAGTACTTC. Amino acid sequence: CSVRAGGPREQYF.

This chain connects TRBV7-3 to TRBJ2-1; 7 nucleotides match TRBD1. Germline V CDR1 and CDR2: SGHTA, FQGTGA. The CDR3 is 12 residues long. Trimming removed 5 bases from V and 8 bases from J; junction bases left unmatched: 3. CDR3 region: CASSRTGDEQFF. In nucleotides, the CDR3 is TGTGCCAGCAGCCGGACAGGAGATGAGCAGTTCTTC.

This clonotype came up a few times. The J gene is TRBJ2-3, the V gene TRBV5-1; 8 bases map to TRBD2. The CDR3 runs 15 residues. V shed 1 base and J 2 bases; nucleotides not matched to a gene: 3. Germline-derived CDR1 and CDR2 are SGHRS and YFSETQ. DNA of the CDR3: TGCGCCAGCAGCTTGCCACTAGCGGCCACAGATACGCAGTATTTT. Translating gives CASSLPLAATDTQYF.

This clonotype was observed a few times. The chain employs TRBV7-6 and TRBJ2-5; 7 positions match TRBD1. The CDR3 is made up of 16 amino acids. V shed 0 bases, J shed 2 bases, and the junction held 6 bases outside the gene matches. The germline V gene has CDR1 SGHVS and CDR2 FNYEAQ. CDR3 in amino acids: CASSLAGTASQETQYF. The CDR3, as DNA: TGTGCCAGCAGCTTAGCGGGGACAGCAAGTCAAGAGACCCAGTACTTC.

V gene TRBV10-3 combines with J gene TRBJ2-2; weak D call: TRBD1 (6 bases). V lost 10 bases and J 3 bases, leaving 24 bases between the germline ends. This CDR3 spans 17 amino acids. Germline CDR1 and CDR2: ENHRY and SYGVKD. The CDR3 is CATQFSTGTTDTGELFF. The CDR3 DNA sequence: TGTGCCACCCAGTTTTCGACAGGCACCACGGACACCGGGGAGCTGTTTTTT.

A few counts support this clonotype. The chain links TRBV12-3 or TRBV12-4 to TRBJ1-2; D not resolved. V lost 2 bases and J 1 base, leaving 11 bases between the germline ends. The CDR3 consists of 15 residues. The CDR3 DNA follows: TGTGCCAGCAGTTTAAATACGCGGAATAACTATGGCTACACCTTC. This encodes CASSLNTRNNYGYTF.

This clonotype has just a few counts. V and J are TRBV7-3 and TRBJ2-2, with D tentatively TRBD1 or TRBD2 (5 bases each). Per germline, CDR1 SGHTA and CDR2 FQGTGA. The V end was cut by 5 bases, the J end by 4 bases, with 11 bases between. The length of the CDR3 is 14 residues. The CDR3 nucleotides read TGTGCCAGCAGCCCGGGACGCCCCACCGGGGAGCTGTTTTTT. This codes for CASSPGRPTGELFF.

The sample holds many counts of this clonotype. The gene calls are TRBV7-8 and TRBJ2-3; D remains ambiguous. The CDR3 runs to 12 residues. Trimming took 5 bases from V and 2 from J, leaving 5 bases between them. Germline V gene data show CDR1 as SGHVS and CDR2 as FQNEAQ. DNA of the CDR3: TGTGCCAGCAGCACTACCACAGATACGCAGTATTTT. Translated: CASSTTTDTQYF.

In this sample, this clonotype turned up a few times. The CDR3 is CASSGDTGQVFADEQFF. The CDR3 DNA follows: TGCGCCAGCAGCGGGGACACGGGACAGGTTTTTGCTGATGAGCAGTTCTTC. J is TRBJ2-1 and V is TRBV5-1; 8 positions agree with TRBD1. The CDR3 is 17 residues long. The germline V gene encodes CDR1 SGHRS and CDR2 YFSETQ. J lost 8 bases, V lost 4 bases, and 17 bases had no gene match.

J is TRBJ2-7 and V is TRBV7-8, with a possible D match to TRBD1 (5 bases). With 3 bases removed from V and 5 bases from J, the gap between germline ends came to 11 bases. CDR3 length: 13 residues. Germline CDR1 is SGHVS and CDR2 is FQNEAQ. DNA for the CDR3: TGTGCCAGCAGCTTTGCAGGGCGGAACGAGCAGTACTTC. The encoded protein is CASSFAGRNEQYF.

V and J are TRBV12-3 or TRBV12-4 and TRBJ2-5; no clear D gene. The CDR3 runs 12 residues. The ends were cut back, 5 bases at V and 4 bases at J, with 8 bases in the middle. DNA of the CDR3: TGTGCCAGCAGTCCGACACGAGAGACCCAGTACTTC. Encoded protein: CASSPTRETQYF.

The chain links TRBV11-1 to TRBJ2-5, with D unresolved. CDR3 length: 13 residues. Trimming cost V 5 bases and J 5 bases, with 12 bases left between them. Germline V CDR1 and CDR2: SGHAT, FQDESV (reference sequence). This chain's CDR3 is CASSPDGRETQYF. CDR3 sequence (DNA): TGTGCCAGCAGCCCGGACGGACGGGAGACCCAGTACTTC.

This clonotype was found a few times. The V and J genes are TRBV27 and TRBJ1-2; possible D gene TRBD1, 5 bases. The V end lost 6 bases, the J end lost 2 bases, and 16 bases lay between the germline ends. Germline V gene data show CDR1 as MNHEY and CDR2 as SMNVEV (reference sequence). The CDR3 has 15 amino acids. CDR3 protein: CASSPGLAANYGYTF. The CDR3 bases are TGTGCCAGCAGCCCAGGGTTGGCAGCGAACTATGGCTACACCTTC.

Comment on this clonotype: The junction does not match germline at one end; this may be a read error. This chain links TRBV5-6 with TRBJ1-1, with unresolved D. This CDR3 region has 16 residues. Germline V gene data show CDR1 as SGHDT and CDR2 as YYEEEE. In DNA, the CDR3 is TGTGCCAGCAGCTCGGCTAGCTGGGCGTTGAACACTGAAGCTTTTTTT. Translated: CASSSASWALNTEAFF.

The V call is TRBV28, the J call TRBJ2-2; D is unclear. V was clipped by 3 bases and J by 1 base, with 9 bases between them. The CDR3 contains 15 residues. The germline CDR1 and CDR2 sequences are MDHEN and SYDVKM. CDR3 protein: CASSFLDGNTGELFF. The CDR3 nucleotides are TGTGCCAGCAGTTTCCTCGACGGGAACACCGGGGAGCTGTTTTTT.

The CDR3 DNA reads as TGTGCCAGTGAGCCGGGTCGGGACAGGGGCAAAAACATTCAGTACTTC. Its protein product is CASEPGRDRGKNIQYF. The chain links TRBV19 to TRBJ2-4; 10 bases line up with TRBD1. The length of the CDR3 is 16 residues. V dropped 8 bases and J dropped 3; count of bases not matched to a gene: 10. Germline CDR1 reads LNHDA; CDR2 reads SQIVND (reference sequence).

This clonotype occurred a few times. The J gene is TRBJ2-2, the V gene TRBV5-1; 10 bases are shared with TRBD2. V was pared by 0 bases and J by 7 bases, with 6 bases of the junction left unmatched. The germline V gene encodes CDR1 SGHRS and CDR2 YFSETQ. The CDR3 is 16 residues long. The CDR3 nucleotides are TGCGCCAGCAGCTTGGTCCTAGCGGGAGCGGACGGGGAGCTGTTTTTT. This codes for CASSLVLAGADGELFF.

This clonotype was seen at least ten times. This chain uses TRBV20-1 with TRBJ2-1; D perhaps matches TRBD2 (5 bases). The V end was cut by 3 bases, the J end by 3 bases, with 12 bases between. CDR1 and CDR2 from the germline V gene are DFQATT and SNEGSKA (reference sequence). This CDR3 contains 14 residues. The DNA of the CDR3 is TGCAGTGCTAGGGTGGGAGCCAGCTACAATGAGCAGTTCTTC. Protein: CSARVGASYNEQFF.

The table lists this clonotype with many counts. The rearrangement uses TRBV2 and TRBJ2-1; 13 bases map to TRBD2. In germline, CDR1 is SNHLY, CDR2 FYNNEI. The CDR3 is made up of 15 amino acids. The J segment lost 9 bases and the V segment lost 3 bases, leaving 5 bases of the junction unmatched. CDR3 nucleotide sequence: TGTGCCAGCAGTGATGAAGGACTAGCGGGAGTTGAGCAGTTCTTC. The encoded protein is CASSDEGLAGVEQFF.

This clonotype was seen a few times. J is TRBJ2-3 and V is TRBV20-1; possibly TRBD1 or TRBD2 for D (6 bases each). The CDR3 consists of 16 residues. Germline lookup yields CDR1 DFQATT and CDR2 SNEGSKA (reference sequence). V lost 0 bases to trimming and J lost 1 base, with 14 bases between them. Here the CDR3 reads CSARDQERGGTDTQYF. In nucleotides, the CDR3 is TGCAGTGCTAGAGATCAGGAAAGGGGGGGCACAGATACGCAGTATTTT.